This T cell receptor (beta chain) is drawn from a study of identical twins. It was template switching that added a universal primer site, and there were unique molecular identifiers on the cDNA. TCRdb redid the calling of the 5' RACE reads with MiXCR, one entry per CDR3 protein. The sample yields about 730,000 distinct CDR3 sequences, around 20% seen once. As for this clonotype: Its antigen is still unknown.

V was trimmed by 4 bases and J by 3 bases, leaving 7 bases between them. CDR1 and CDR2 from the germline V gene are SGHKS and YYEKEE (reference sequence). The CDR3 is made up of 13 amino acids. General study points: A cross-sectional statistical analysis, not follow-up of the same donors, supported the conclusions. In monozygotic twins, models underestimated the sharing of out-of-frame TCR alpha.

This sample also belongs to another study, concerning T cells expressing NK-cell markers.

The source is a woman aged 18-30 years in good health. The sequenced material came from PBMCs. This chain connects TRBV5-5 to TRBJ2-2, with D unresolved. DNA of the CDR3: TGTGCCAGCAGCGCCAGATACACCGGGGAGCTGTTTTTT. Translation: CASSARYTGELFF.